This TCR beta chain was profiled in a study of blood T cell repertoires in COVID-19. Looking at the study overall: Acute and convalescent COVID-19 specimens originated in the United States, Italy and Spain.

J was trimmed by 2 bases and V by 0 bases; bases with no gene match: 15. The CDR3 is 20 amino acids. CDR1 and CDR2 (germline): LGHDT, YNNKEL (reference sequence). The method was immunoSEQ multiplex PCR; TCRdb's version includes in-frame clones alone and lacks a portion of them. The sample lists some 210,000 clones; 81% were seen once. Cohort placement rested on clinical history that participants reported themselves. The sequenced sample was PBMCs or T cells enriched from blood (not recorded which). This chain uses TRBV3-1 (or the pseudogene TRBV3-2) with TRBJ2-3; 9 positions match TRBD2. The receptor comes from a woman aged 50 to 60 with acute COVID-19. The CDR3 region is CASSQDWRLAVGALTDTQYF. In nucleotides, the CDR3 is TGTGCCAGCAGCCAAGATTGGAGACTAGCGGTCGGAGCCCTCACAGATACGCAGTATTTT.